This passage covers 26 T cell receptor beta chains from one sample sequenced in a study of untreated major depressive disorder. Clones were sequenced by immunoSEQ multiplex PCR, and TCRdb holds only the in-frame ones, with some missing. The data contain tens of thousands of clones, over 85% of them seen just once; the ten biggest clones take up 0.45% to 0.6%. Sequences were obtained from CD4+ T cells from PBMCs. The receptors shown here come from a woman between 40 and 50 years old in good health.

The J gene is TRBJ1-4, the V gene TRBV6-5; a weak D match, TRBD1 (5 bases). Germline V gene sequence: CDR1 MNHEY, CDR2 SVGAGI. The CDR3 totals 14 residues. Trimming shortened V by 5 bases and J by 12 bases, and 19 bases separated the two germline ends. CDR3 region: CASSPGVTRGELFF. DNA for the CDR3: TGTGCCAGCAGTCCGGGGGTGACCCGGGGGGAACTGTTTTTT.

The V gene is TRBV7-2, the J gene TRBJ1-3; weak D call: TRBD1 (5 bases). The V gene lost 5 bases and the J gene lost 0 bases, with 14 bases spanning the gap. Germline-derived CDR1 and CDR2 are SGHTA and FQGNSA. This CDR3 spans 16 amino acids. CDR3 amino acids: CASSQRGGLSGNTIYF. The DNA for the CDR3 is TGTGCCAGCAGCCAACGGGGCGGACTCTCTGGAAACACCATATATTTT.

The chain recombines TRBV19 with TRBJ1-2; D unclear. CDR1 LNHDA and CDR2 SQIVND come from the germline V gene (reference sequence). This CDR3 has 14 amino acids. Trimming took off 1 base at V and 4 bases at J, with 10 bases between the two ends. CDR3 coding DNA: TGTGCCAGTAGTATAGGTGCAGGAAGCTATGGCTACACCTTC. This encodes CASSIGAGSYGYTF. The full variable domain, in which reference TRBV19 and TRBJ1-2 provide the parts outside the CDR3, is DGGITQSPKYLFRKEGQNVTLSCEQNLNHDAMYWYRQDPGQGLRLIYYSQIVNDFQKGDIAEGYSVSREKKESFPLTVTSAQKNPTAFYLCASSIGAGSYGYTFGSGTRLTVV.

The chain employs TRBV4-3 and TRBJ1-1; D call uncertain. V shed 1 base and J shed 5 bases, with 17 bases lying between them. The germline V gene encodes CDR1 LGHNA and CDR2 YSLEER. The CDR3 is 16 residues long. The CDR3 sequence is CASSQVSSVMETEAFF. The CDR3, as DNA: TGCGCCAGCAGCCAAGTTTCTTCTGTTATGGAGACTGAAGCTTTCTTT.

The V call is TRBV5-1, the J call TRBJ2-5; 13 bases are a match to TRBD2. CDR3 length: 15 residues. V shed 4 bases, J shed 5 bases, and the junction held 5 bases outside the gene matches. Germline CDR1 reads SGHRS; CDR2 reads YFSETQ. CDR3 in amino acids: CASSTPGLAGETQYF. In nucleotides, the CDR3 is TGCGCCAGCAGCACGCCGGGACTAGCGGGGGAGACCCAGTACTTC.

V gene TRBV5-1 combines with J gene TRBJ1-4; 9 positions agree with TRBD1. The V and J ends lost 4 bases and 7 bases, in that order; junction bases with no gene match: 5. Germline V gene lookup returns CDR1 SGHRS and CDR2 YFSETQ. The CDR3 loop spans 14 amino acids. CDR3: CASSPTGGGEKLFF. CDR3 DNA: TGCGCCAGCAGCCCCACAGGGGGCGGTGAAAAACTGTTTTTT.

The chain combines TRBV6-6 with TRBJ2-2; 9 nucleotides line up with TRBD1. Germline V lookup: CDR1 MNHNY, CDR2 SVGAGI (reference sequence). CDR3 length: 14 residues. V shed 10 bases, J shed 6 bases, and the junction held 9 bases outside the gene matches. CDR3 coding DNA: TGTGCCATTACAGGGGGCCGTTTCGCCGGGGAGCTGTTTTTT. This codes for CAITGGRFAGELFF.

J is TRBJ2-5 and V is TRBV5-1; the D gene is possibly TRBD1 (5 bases). CDR3 length: 15 amino acids. Per germline, CDR1 SGHRS and CDR2 YFSETQ. The V and J ends lost 4 bases and 2 bases respectively, with 15 bases between them. CDR3 in DNA: TGCGCCAGCAGCAGTTCCCAGGGCCCTCAAGAGACCCAGTACTTC. This codes for CASSSSQGPQETQYF.

The chain has TRBV29-1 and TRBJ1-2; D uncertain. Germline lookup yields CDR1 SQVTM and CDR2 ANQGSEA. This CDR3 has 14 amino acids. V lost 1 base to trimming and J lost 3 bases, with 12 bases between them. The CDR3 here is CSVEATLGDYGYTF. CDR3 DNA: TGCAGCGTTGAAGCGACCCTCGGGGACTATGGCTACACCTTC. Together with reference TRBV29-1 and TRBJ1-2, the CDR3 gives the full variable domain: SAVISQKPSRDICQRGTSLTIQCQVDSQVTMMFWYRQQPGQSLTLIATANQGSEATYESGFVIDKFPISRPNLTFSTLTVSNMSPEDSSIYLCSVEATLGDYGYTFGSGTRLTVV.

The chain employs TRBV7-9 and TRBJ1-1; 8 nucleotides agree with TRBD1. In germline, CDR1 is SEHNR, CDR2 FQNEAQ (reference sequence). Trimming took 5 bases from V and 6 from J; bases not matched to a gene: 8. The CDR3 spans 14 residues. CDR3 amino acids: CASSPGDRTAEAFF. The CDR3 DNA follows: TGTGCCAGCAGCCCGGGGGACAGGACGGCTGAAGCTTTCTTT.

The chain employs TRBV4-1 and TRBJ2-2; 12 bases align to TRBD2. This CDR3 comprises 18 residues. Germline lookup yields CDR1 MGHRA and CDR2 YSYEKL. V was clipped by 0 bases and J by 2 bases; unmatched bases: 4. The CDR3 DNA is TGCGCCAGCAGCCAAGATGAAGGACTAGCGGGAAACACCGGGGAGCTGTTTTTT. Translating it yields CASSQDEGLAGNTGELFF.

The chain joins TRBV11-2 to TRBJ1-2; possibly TRBD1 for D (6 bases). Per germline, CDR1 SGHAT and CDR2 FQNNGV. CDR3 length: 15 amino acids. Trimming removed 4 bases at V and 7 bases at J, with 19 bases between. The CDR3 nucleotides read TGTGCCAGCAGCTCCAATATCGGGGGCGTTCTTGGCTACACCTTC. Protein sequence: CASSSNIGGVLGYTF.

The chain is built from TRBV9 and TRBJ1-4; the match to TRBD1 covers 7 bases. CDR3 length: 15 residues. In germline, CDR1 is SGDLS, CDR2 YYNGEE. Germline trimming cut 0 bases from V and 4 bases from J; bases unmatched to any gene: 3. CDR3 sequence: CASSVDRGFNEKLFF. CDR3 in DNA: TGTGCCAGCAGCGTAGACAGGGGTTTTAATGAAAAACTGTTTTTT.

This chain uses TRBV27 with TRBJ2-7; D is perhaps TRBD1 (5 bases). CDR1 and CDR2 from the germline V gene are MNHEY and SMNVEV (reference sequence). The CDR3 covers 16 residues. Trimming cost V 7 bases and J 2 bases, with 21 bases left between them. CDR3 bases: TGTGCCAGCAAGCGTTATAAGGGGCGTTTACCCTACGAGCAGTACGTC. Translated, it gives CASKRYKGRLPYEQYV.

The chain links TRBV5-1 to TRBJ1-1; the D gene is possibly TRBD1 (6 bases). The CDR3 has 15 residues. Trimming took 0 bases from V and 1 from J, leaving 10 bases between them. The V gene's germline CDR1 is SGHRS and CDR2 YFSETQ. This CDR3 reads CASSLDGQTNTEAFF. The CDR3 DNA reads as TGCGCCAGCAGCTTGGACGGACAGACGAACACTGAAGCTTTCTTT. Full variable domain (remainder filled in from reference TRBV5-1 and TRBJ1-1): KAGVTQTPRYLIKTRGQQVTLSCSPISGHRSVSWYQQTPGQGLQFLFEYFSETQRNKGNFPGRFSGRQFSNSRSEMNVSTLELGDSALYLCASSLDGQTNTEAFFGQGTRLTVV.

This clone was seen once. This chain uses TRBV28 with TRBJ2-1; D gene uncertain. V shed 4 bases and J shed 2 bases, with 12 bases lying between them. Germline loops: CDR1 MDHEN, CDR2 SYDVKM. There are 15 residues in the CDR3. The CDR3 coding sequence is TGTGCCAGCAGTTCTTCAGAAAAACCCTACAATGAGCAGTTCTTC. This sequence encodes CASSSSEKPYNEQFF. Drawing the rest from reference TRBV28 and TRBJ2-1, the complete variable domain is DVKVTQSSRYLVKRTGEKVFLECVQDMDHENMFWYRQDPGLGLRLIYFSYDVKMKEKGDIPEGYSVSREKKERFSLILESASTNQTSMYLCASSSSEKPYNEQFFGPGTRLTVL.

J is TRBJ1-2 and V is TRBV21-1; the table's D call, TRBD1, was not checked against the DNA. TRBV21-1 is recorded as a pseudogene. The CDR3 runs 23 residues. The CDR3, as DNA: TGTGCCAGCAGCAAAGGACCAGACAGGGAGAGCGTAAATAAAAGTCCATGGGGTTATGGCTACACCTTC. Amino acids: CASSKGPDRESVNKSPWGYGYTF.

The chain employs TRBV9 and TRBJ1-1; no clear D gene. Trimming took 0 bases from V and 0 from J, leaving 9 bases between them. This CDR3 spans 15 amino acids. The germline CDR1 and CDR2 sequences are SGDLS and YYNGEE. CDR3 sequence: CASSVVPDMNTEAFF. DNA for the CDR3: TGTGCCAGCAGCGTAGTTCCGGATATGAACACTGAAGCTTTCTTT.

The chain uses TRBV7-8 and TRBJ1-5; 8 bases fit TRBD1. V was clipped by 1 base and J by 7 bases; unmatched bases: 12. Germline V gives CDR1 SGHVS, CDR2 FQNEAQ. The CDR3 totals 17 residues. The CDR3 coding sequence is TGTGCCAGCAGCTTAGGCCATGGACAGGGCGGTTCACAGCCCCAGCATTTT. It is translated as CASSLGHGQGGSQPQHF.

This rearrangement joins TRBV7-2 to TRBJ2-7; D is possibly TRBD2 (5 bases). Germline V gene lookup returns CDR1 SGHTA and CDR2 FQGNSA. This CDR3 spans 13 amino acids. V lost 5 bases and J lost 3, with 11 bases in between. The CDR3 DNA sequence: TGTGCCAGCAGCCTCGGACGGGACTACGAGCAGTACGTC. Encoded protein: CASSLGRDYEQYV.

The rearrangement uses TRBV2 and TRBJ1-3; 8 nucleotides agree with TRBD1. The CDR3 is made up of 14 amino acids. With V trimmed by 6 bases and J by 1 base, 2 bases remained unmatched. In germline, CDR1 is SNHLY, CDR2 FYNNEI. CDR3 nucleotide sequence: TGTGCCAGCAGCGGACAGGGATCTGGAAACACCATATATTTT. Encoded protein: CASSGQGSGNTIYF.

The chain joins TRBV18 to TRBJ2-7; D gene unclear. The CDR3 extends over 14 amino acids. CDR1 is KGHSH and CDR2 is LQKENI in the germline V gene. V was shortened by 0 bases and J by 3 bases, with 9 bases between the two germline ends. Here the CDR3 reads CASSPPGMNYEQYF. The DNA of the CDR3 is TGTGCCAGCTCACCACCCGGAATGAACTACGAGCAGTACTTC.

This rearrangement joins TRBV4-1 to TRBJ1-1; TRBD1 agrees at 7 bases. Germline CDR1 MGHRA, CDR2 YSYEKL. V was clipped by 0 bases and J by 5 bases; unmatched bases: 12. The CDR3 runs to 17 residues. The CDR3 region has the DNA TGCGCCAGCAGCCAAGACAGGGGGAGTCCCTTGTGGACTGAAGCTTTCTTT. This sequence encodes CASSQDRGSPLWTEAFF.

The rearrangement joins TRBV5-1 to TRBJ2-3; D is unclear. From germline, CDR1 is SGHRS and CDR2 YFSETQ. This CDR3 comprises 15 residues. Trimming removed 0 bases from V and 0 bases from J, with 8 bases in between. The CDR3 nucleotides are TGCGCCAGCAGCTTGGCCGGGTTGAGCACAGATACGCAGTATTTT. It is translated as CASSLAGLSTDTQYF.

This chain connects TRBV7-2 to TRBJ2-3, with unresolved D. Germline values: CDR1 SGHTA, CDR2 FQGNSA. CDR3 length equals 14 residues. Trimming left V 5 bases short and J 5 bases short, with 14 bases between. The DNA for the CDR3 is TGTGCCAGCAGCCTCGGTTTGGGGATAGATACGCAGTATTTT. This translates into CASSLGLGIDTQYF.

The V and J genes are TRBV5-6 and TRBJ2-7; 8 bases line up with TRBD1. Germline loops: CDR1 SGHDT, CDR2 YYEEEE. V lost 4 bases, J lost 2 bases, and 8 bases stayed unmatched. The CDR3 runs to 15 residues. CDR3 sequence (DNA): TGTGCCAGCAGCGTCTCCTGGACAGGGACCTACGAGCAGTACTTC. Protein: CASSVSWTGTYEQYF.